Following are 17 T cell receptor beta chains from one sample sequenced in a study of shared clonotypes between healthy human individuals. Assay used: immunoSEQ multiplex PCR; TCRdb lists only in-frame clones, some missing. The table has approximately 440,000 clones, more than 70% seen once. The sequencing sample was made of PBMCs. The receptors originated from a woman in her thirties or forties in good health. Some clones in this sample may be carry-over from other donors' samples.

This clone was recorded once. It differs at one base from a far larger clone, so likely a read error. The V and J genes are TRBV10-3 and TRBJ1-3; D unclear. This CDR3 spans 16 amino acids. The germline V gene has CDR1 ENHRY and CDR2 SYGVKD. The CDR3 nucleotides read TGTGCCATCAGTGTCGCGGCGGGCCACTCTGGAAACACCTTATATTTT. It specifies CAISVAAGHSGNTLYF.

The J gene is TRBJ2-7, the V gene TRBV18, with 10 bases that match TRBD2. Looked up from germline, CDR1 is KGHSH and CDR2 is LQKENI. The CDR3 has 15 amino acids. J was trimmed by 0 bases and V by 5 bases; bases with no gene match: 4. CDR3 sequence reads: CASSSASGSSYEQYF. CDR3 nucleotide sequence: TGTGCCAGCTCATCCGCTAGCGGGAGCTCCTACGAGCAGTACTTC.

The rearrangement links TRBV6-5 to TRBJ1-3; a possible D gene is TRBD1 (6 bases). Looked up from germline, CDR1 is MNHEY and CDR2 is SVGAGI. V lost 6 bases and J lost 4, with 13 bases in between. This CDR3 contains 14 residues. CDR3 DNA: TGTGCCAGCAGACAAACAGGGTTGGGAAACACCATATATTTT. As protein: CASRQTGLGNTIYF.

This clone was observed once. The chain employs TRBV6-4 and TRBJ1-6, with 8 bases fitting TRBD1. The CDR3 covers 14 residues. CDR1 is MRHNA and CDR2 is SNTAGT in the germline V gene. The V segment lost 6 bases and the J segment 9 bases; nucleotides outside the gene matches: 7. DNA of the CDR3: TGTGCCAGCAGCGAGACAGGGGCCGGTTCACCCCTCCACTTT. Translating gives CASSETGAGSPLHF.

This chain joins TRBV30 and TRBJ1-1; D may be TRBD1 (5 bases). CDR1 GTSNPN and CDR2 SVGIG come from the germline V gene (reference sequence). Deletions cut 3 bases from V and 1 base from J, with 12 bases between. The CDR3 has 14 amino acids. CDR3 protein: CAWSGDPKNTEAFF. The CDR3 DNA is TGTGCCTGGAGCGGGGACCCGAAGAACACTGAAGCTTTCTTT.

A word on this clone: It is likely a read error: a sequence one base away is far more abundant. This rearrangement joins TRBV30 to TRBJ2-4, with D perhaps being TRBD1 or TRBD2 (5 bases each). The CDR3 extends over 13 amino acids. Germline loops: CDR1 GTSNPN, CDR2 SVGIG (reference sequence). DNA for the CDR3: TGTGCCTGGAGCGCAAAGGGGACCAACACTCAGTACTTC. This codes for CAWSAKGTNTQYF.

This sequence joins TRBV9 and TRBJ2-3; 13 bases are shared with TRBD2. V lost 0 bases, J lost 6 bases, and 7 bases stayed unmatched. Germline V gives CDR1 SGDLS, CDR2 YYNGEE. This CDR3 is built from 17 residues. The CDR3 is CASSVGGTSGTVDTQYF. DNA for the CDR3: TGTGCCAGCAGCGTAGGAGGGACTAGCGGGACGGTTGATACGCAGTATTTT.

The chain joins TRBV30 to TRBJ2-1; D uncertain. The CDR3 has 11 amino acids. Between the trimmed V and J ends, which lost 0 bases and 8 bases, there was a span of 5 bases. CDR1 GTSNPN and CDR2 SVGIG come from the germline V gene (reference sequence). The CDR3, as DNA: TGTGCCTGGAGTGTCGCCTATGAGCAGTTCTTC. Translated, it gives CAWSVAYEQFF.

This clone came up once. This likely stems from a read error, as it lies one base from a far larger clone. The CDR3 coding sequence is TGTGCCAGCAGCTCTCCATCGGTGGGGGCAGACGAGCGGTACTTC. It encodes CASSSPSVGADERYF. This chain joins TRBV7-9 and TRBJ2-7; D perhaps matches TRBD1 (6 bases). Germline assignment: CDR1 SEHNR and CDR2 FQNEAQ (reference sequence). The CDR3 length is 15 residues.

The gene calls are TRBV6-1 and TRBJ2-2, with 9 bases lining up with TRBD2. Germline V gene lookup returns CDR1 MNHNS and CDR2 SASEGT. This CDR3 spans 15 amino acids. V lost 4 bases and J lost 2; bases outside the gene matches: 2. The CDR3 DNA reads TGTGCCAGCAGTGTTAGCGGGAGAAACACCGGGGAGCTGTTTTTT. It encodes CASSVSGRNTGELFF.

This clone was seen repeatedly, ten times or more. The sample has other DNA sequences that encode this CDR3 too. The V call is TRBV11-1, the J call TRBJ2-5; D possibly matches TRBD1 or TRBD2 (6 bases each). Germline V gives CDR1 SGHAT, CDR2 FQDESV (reference sequence). With 1 base removed from V and 5 bases from J, the gap between germline ends came to 14 bases. The CDR3 loop spans 15 amino acids. The CDR3 loop is CASSLGRGRQETQYF. Here the CDR3 DNA reads TGTGCCAGCAGCTTAGGCCGGGGGCGGCAGGAGACCCAGTACTTC.

This clone was counted a few times. The chain couples TRBV7-3 to TRBJ2-1; maybe TRBD2 (6 bases). The germline V gene has CDR1 SGHTA and CDR2 FQGTGA. The V gene lost 2 bases and the J gene lost 5 bases, with 10 bases spanning the gap. This CDR3 is 14 amino acids long. For the CDR3, the DNA is TGTGCCAGCAGCTTAGCGGGACCAAACAATGAGCAGTTCTTC. This sequence encodes CASSLAGPNNEQFF. The whole variable domain, filled in from reference TRBV7-3 and TRBJ2-1, reads GAGVSQTPSNKVTEKGKYVELRCDPISGHTALYWYRQSLGQGPEFLIYFQGTGAADDSGLPNDRFFAVRPEGSVSTLKIQRTERGDSAVYLCASSLAGPNNEQFFGPGTRLTVL.

The chain employs TRBV2 and TRBJ2-7, with 14 positions matching TRBD2. The CDR3 spans 19 residues. J gave up 4 bases and V 4 bases, and 15 bases lay outside the gene matches. Germline CDR1 and CDR2: SNHLY and FYNNEI. CDR3 DNA: TGTGCCAGCAGTGGGACATCCGGGACTAGCGGGAGAGTCCTTTACGAGCAGTACTTC. Its protein is CASSGTSGTSGRVLYEQYF.

J is TRBJ2-5 and V is TRBV9, with 9 bases lining up with TRBD1. V lost 4 bases to trimming and J lost 2 bases; unmatched junction nucleotides: 9. Germline V gene data show CDR1 as SGDLS and CDR2 as YYNGEE. The CDR3 contains 16 residues. For the CDR3, the DNA is TGTGCCAGCAGCAGATCGGGACAGGGAGGGCAAGAGACCCAGTACTTC. Amino acids: CASSRSGQGGQETQYF.

V usage is TRBV7-9 and J usage is TRBJ2-3, with 7 nucleotides matching TRBD2. Germline CDR1 and CDR2: SEHNR and FQNEAQ (reference sequence). This CDR3 is built from 16 residues. V dropped 1 base and J dropped 0; count of bases not matched to a gene: 4. DNA for the CDR3: TGTGCCAGCAGCTTAGTTCCAGCGGGGAGCACAGATACGCAGTATTTT. It yields the protein CASSLVPAGSTDTQYF.

In the case of this clone: The sample carries other DNA sequences with the same CDR3. The genes are TRBV28 and TRBJ2-3; unclear D gene. From germline, CDR1 is MDHEN and CDR2 SYDVKM. The CDR3 has 12 residues. Trimming left V 4 bases short and J 6 bases short, with 8 bases between. The CDR3: CASSSNTDTQYF. Here the CDR3 DNA reads TGTGCCAGCAGTTCCAACACTGATACGCAGTATTTT.

The rearrangement links TRBV5-4 to TRBJ1-1, with a weak D call TRBD1 (5 bases). This CDR3 has 12 residues. Trimming took 0 bases from V and 10 from J, leaving 10 bases between them. CDR1 and CDR2 from the germline V gene are SGHNT and YYREEE (reference sequence). CDR3 residues: CASSLADQGAFF. The CDR3 DNA follows: TGTGCCAGCAGCTTGGCCGATCAGGGAGCTTTCTTT.